The TCR beta chain described here comes from a study of blood T cell repertoires in COVID-19. Across the whole study: Researchers got acute and convalescent COVID-19 samples from the United States, Italy and Spain. T cells, B-cell-depleted T cells, or PBMCs supplied cDNA or gDNA.

Germline V lookup: CDR1 SQVTM, CDR2 ANQGSEA. The CDR3 extends over 14 amino acids. The V segment lost 1 base and the J segment 10 bases; nucleotides outside the gene matches: 11. The table came from immunoSEQ multiplex PCR; TCRdb's copy has only in-frame clones and leaves some out. The table records a few hundred thousand clones, approximately 85% of them present only once. The chain combines TRBV29-1 with TRBJ2-3, with 7 bases that match TRBD2. The receptor's source is a man aged 45 to 65 who had recovered from COVID-19. The sample consisted of peripheral blood. The CDR3 sequence is CSVEGAQRGSAQYF. CDR3 bases: TGCAGCGTTGAAGGCGCCCAGCGGGGTAGTGCGCAGTATTTT.